This T cell receptor beta chain stems from a study of blood T cells in healthy people across ages. General study findings and limits: With age, beta diversity per million T cells declined roughly linearly, significantly by around 43.

The CDR3 loop spans 15 amino acids. Germline lookup yields CDR1 DFQATT and CDR2 SNEGSKA (reference sequence). The ends were cut back, 0 bases at V and 2 bases at J, with 11 bases in the middle. Combining a sample-barcoded 5' primer with a J-beta primer mix, a second PCR ran for roughly 7 to 11 cycles. The template-switch adaptor, which had 12 random nucleotides, put a tag on each cDNA molecule. Any given sample supplied a minimum of 2.5 million CDR3-containing paired-end reads. TCRdb independently ran MiXCR on the 5' RACE reads; one entry per CDR3 protein. Counted here are fewer than 2,000,000 distinct CDR3 sequences, approximately 39% occurring once; the ten biggest clones make up approximately 22%. This clonotype was seen a few times. The antigen is unknown.

Specimen: blood. The rearrangement joins TRBV20-1 to TRBJ2-1; the D gene is possibly TRBD2 (5 bases). This clonotype was obtained from a human donor in good health. The CDR3: CSARDTSSPYNEQFF. As DNA, the CDR3 is TGCAGTGCTAGAGATACTAGTTCCCCCTACAATGAGCAGTTCTTC.